This TCR beta chain was captured by sequencing in a study of T cell repertoires in cytomegalovirus infection. Across the whole study: Well-studied HLA-B-restricted CMV epitopes were used in the study alongside recently identified HLA-C-restricted ones. Findings and caveats of the study: Ex vivo, HLA-C-restricted CMV-specific TCR beta clonotypes prevailed over the rest of the response.

Germline assignment: CDR1 SGHTA and CDR2 FQGNSA. Trimming took off 5 bases at V and 1 base at J, with 6 bases between the two ends. CDR3 length equals 13 residues. At least ten counts were recorded for this clonotype. The antigen remains undetermined. TCRdb re-called the reads with MiXCR, one entry per CDR3 protein. The profile shows some 350,000 distinct CDR3 sequences, just under 35% of them singletons. This receptor was obtained from a human donor in good health (CMV status not recorded). Some clones in this sample may be carry-over from other donors' samples. J is TRBJ2-1 and V is TRBV7-2; D gene unclear. Sequencing was performed on cultured PBMCs, taken from culture after CMV antigen stimulation. The CDR3 nucleotides read TGTGCCAGCAGCCAGGCGTCCTACAATGAGCAGTTCTTC. Its protein product is CASSQASYNEQFF. Drawing the rest from reference TRBV7-2 and TRBJ2-1, the complete variable domain is GAGVSQSPSNKVTEKGKDVELRCDPISGHTALYWYRQSLGQGLEFLIYFQGNSAPDKSGLPSDRFSAERTGGSVSTLTIQRTQQEDSAVYLCASSQASYNEQFFGPGTRLTVL.